The entry below describes one T cell receptor (beta chain). This clone has a single count. Its antigen target is currently unknown. Base qualities are not provided; no much larger clone lies one nucleotide away. This entry belongs to a study of immune characteristics of hereditary and idiopathic chronic pancreatitis. Describing the broader study: Local pancreatic immune cells and TCRbeta repertoires were profiled in hereditary and idiopathic chronic pancreatitis and were compared with control organ donor pancreases. TCRbeta sequencing included roughly five control pancreases, 7 or 8 pancreases with hereditary chronic pancreatitis and about 6 pancreases with idiopathic chronic pancreatitis. The gDNA-based approach was selected because the approach required minimal in vitro experimental manipulation of T cells infiltrating the pancreas. Here is what the overall study found, with its caveats: Differences in Vbeta-Jbeta gene family usage, including TRBV10, TRBV19, TRBV23 and TRBV5, were found between hereditary and idiopathic chronic pancreatitis. Chronic pancreatitis caused by alcohol use was excluded from the study. Because patient tissue could only be obtained at the time of TPIAT, differences in disease duration may have influenced the immune findings. Both chronic pancreatitis groups showed significantly increased TCRbeta repertoire diversity and reduced clonality versus controls. Among about a dozen chronic pancreatitis patients, higher numbers of productive TCR rearrangements went along with higher disease severity scores, showing a positive correlation.

Chronic pancreatitis pancreas tissue was obtained from patients undergoing total pancreatectomy with islet autotransplantation (TPIAT). Included chronic pancreatitis patients had no known history of diabetes. For TCRbeta sequencing, genomic DNA was pulled straight from bulk pancreas tissue, skipping any T cell sorting. Idiopathic chronic pancreatitis patients had no particular identified cause of disease. Pancreas tissues from patients and organ donors were collected consecutively at two US centers. For CDR1 and CDR2, the germline V gene lists SNHLY and FYNNEI. V is pruned by 6 bases and J by 6 bases, leaving 7 bases of the junction without a gene match. The CDR3 runs 13 residues from the cysteine to the phenylalanine. Only the CDR3 region is kept as DNA, spanning 39 bases read in frame from base 1. Libraries were constructed by the immunoSEQ multiplex PCR assay. From pancreatic genomic DNA, the TCRbeta CDR3 region along with adjacent sequences was amplified and then sequenced. As for the authors' bioinformatics: Repertoire diversity was assessed as a mean normalized Shannon-Wiener index, and productive clonality and productive rearrangement counts were also measured. Control and chronic pancreatitis repertoire metrics were compared by means of the nonparametric Mann-Whitney U test. CDR3beta sequences with identical amino acid composition and length across subjects were defined as shared clonotypes. What TCRdb holds here is the immuneACCESS table cut down to in-frame rearrangements. Part of the clones is not present; checked against another copy, under half of the missing clones reflect an unresolved V gene, and the others are unexplained. V and J calls and clone size are copied from that table; D and trimming were computed from the DNA. The sample table holds roughly 9,000 clones, of which more than 75% were seen once. Clones ranked in the top ten supply 11% to 15% of the sample.

The TCR originated in a human donor with chronic pancreatitis. The chain couples TRBV2 to TRBJ1-1; a stretch of 7 junction bases matches TRBD1. The sample was pancreas tissue with idiopathic chronic pancreatitis. The meaning of the sample's cell subset or site label: chronic pancreatitis without an identified cause. The sequence in DNA is TGTGCCAGCAGACGACAGGGTCCGGCTGAAGCTTTCTTT. The encoded protein is CASRRQGPAEAFF.